The T cell receptor beta chain described here comes from a study of identical twins. TCRdb independently ran MiXCR on the 5' RACE reads; one entry per CDR3 protein. The table has 1.5 million to 2 million distinct CDR3 sequences, about 31% seen once. To note about this clonotype: Its antigen is undetermined.

Healthy Caucasians alone served as donors. Points from the study as a whole: Analyses of zero insertions could be partly confounded by invariant MAIT and iNKT cells.

This CDR3 is built from 11 residues. Germline V gives CDR1 MDHEN, CDR2 SYDVKM. V was pared by 4 bases and J by 9 bases, with 9 bases between. The sequenced sample consisted of cord blood. The chain employs TRBV28 and TRBJ1-2; D remains ambiguous. The TCR originated in a newborn girl in good health. CDR3 protein: CASSSLRSYTF. Here the CDR3 DNA reads TGTGCCAGCAGTTCGCTTCGGAGCTACACCTTC.